A selection of T cell receptor beta chains follows, all from one sample in a study of shared clonotypes between healthy human individuals. TCRdb's table, derived via immunoSEQ multiplex PCR, lists solely in-frame clones and lacks some. The data hold around 1.6 million clones, with around 98% observed a single time. What was sequenced was naive CD4+ T cells sorted from blood. These receptors were taken from a man in his thirties or forties in good health. Both conserved end residues are part of each CDR3. The order of the fields is clone size, J gene, D gene, CDR3 length, V gene, CDR3 DNA, CDR3 protein. D genes are given only for firm matches. Clone size is stated in some rows and not others, as once, few, many or a class when expanded.

NA | TRBJ2-3 | NA | 15 | TRBV5-1 | TGCGCCAGCAGCCTAGTCCTAGCGCGCACAGATACGCAGTATTTT | CASSLVLARTDTQYF
NA | TRBJ2-3 | NA | 15 | TRBV5-4 | TGTGCCAGCAGCCCTTGGGAGAGCCCTTCTGATACGCAGTATTTT | CASSPWESPSDTQYF
NA | TRBJ2-2 | NA | 13 | TRBV6-1 | TGTGCCAGCAGAGGACTGATCACCGGGGAGCTGTTTTTT | CASRGLITGELFF
NA | TRBJ2-2 | TRBD2 | 17 | TRBV10-2 | TGCGCCAGCACGAGCCGTAGTGCTAGCGGGAGTGCCGGGGAGCTGTTTTTT | CASTSRSASGSAGELFF
NA | TRBJ2-1 | NA | 19 | TRBV7-3 | TGTGCCAGCAGCCCGGTTAGGACAGTTAGACTAGATTCCTACAATGAGCAGTTCTTC | CASSPVRTVRLDSYNEQFF
once | TRBJ2-3 | NA | 13 | TRBV6-4 | TGTGCCAGCGGCGACCATAGCACAGATACGCAGTATTTT | CASGDHSTDTQYF
NA | TRBJ1-2 | NA | 13 | TRBV18 | TGTGCCAGCTCACCAATAGGGCAGGAAGTCTACACCTTC | CASSPIGQEVYTF
NA | TRBJ2-5 | NA | 18 | TRBV15 | TGTGCCACCAGGAAGATGGGGGGCCTTCAGGACAGACAAGAGACCCAGTACTTC | CATRKMGGLQDRQETQYF
NA | TRBJ1-1 | NA | 13 | TRBV18 | TGTGCCAGCCAGCCGGCACATAACACTGAAGCTTTCTTT | CASQPAHNTEAFF
once | TRBJ2-7 | TRBD2 | 12 | TRBV10-3 | TGTGCCATCAGTGAGTCACTAGCGGGCCTGTACTTC | CAISESLAGLYF
NA | TRBJ1-2 | NA | 15 | TRBV6-5 | TGTGCCAGCAGTTACTCTACCGTCACCGGCTATGGCTACACCTTC | CASSYSTVTGYGYTF
NA | TRBJ2-7 | TRBD2 | 15 | TRBV28 | TGTGCCAGCAGTCAACCGGGACTAGCGGGAGACGAGCAGTACTTC | CASSQPGLAGDEQYF
NA | TRBJ2-7 | TRBD1 | 15 | TRBV5-1 | TGCGCCAGCAGCCCCCAACAGGGGCGCTCCTACGAGCAGTACTTC | CASSPQQGRSYEQYF
NA | TRBJ2-2 | NA | 19 | TRBV19 | TGTGCCAGTAGTATCCCTACGAGGGGCCGGGACACTTACACCGGGGAGCTGTTTTTT | CASSIPTRGRDTYTGELFF
NA | TRBJ2-7 | NA | 14 | TRBV7-2 | TGTGCCAGCAGCTTCCGGGACCGATCCTACGAGCAGTACTTC | CASSFRDRSYEQYF
once | TRBJ1-2 | NA | 15 | TRBV4-3 | TGCGCCAGCAGCCAAGATGCAGGAGCTAACTATGGCTACACCTTC | CASSQDAGANYGYTF
NA | TRBJ2-1 | NA | 13 | TRBV11-3 | TGTGCCAGCAGCTTAAACAGTTACAATGAGCAGTTCTTC | CASSLNSYNEQFF
NA | TRBJ2-6 | NA | 17 | TRBV19 | TGTGCCAGTAGTATACCTCCAGGGCGCGGTGGGGCCAACGTCCTGACTTTC | CASSIPPGRGGANVLTF
NA | TRBJ2-3 | NA | 15 | TRBV7-9 | TGTGCCAGCAGTAGAGGGGACACCCCGCCAGATACGCAGTATTTT | CASSRGDTPPDTQYF
NA | TRBJ1-2 | NA | 13 | TRBV6-1 | TGTGCCAGCAGTGCGCCTACGGAGTATGGCTACACCTTC | CASSAPTEYGYTF
NA | TRBJ2-7 | NA | 12 | TRBV28 | TGTGCCAGCAGTTTATTCAGCTACGAGCAGTACTTC | CASSLFSYEQYF
NA | TRBJ2-2 | NA | 15 | TRBV2 | TGTGCCAGCAGTTTTCTAAGCGCCGGGCCCGGGGAGCTGTTTTTT | CASSFLSAGPGELFF